This T cell receptor beta chain comes out of a study of cytomegalovirus exposure and HLA in healthy donors. Whole-study context: Most donors, 81% of 398 genotyped, fell in the Caucasian-associated ancestry cluster. Whole-study findings and limits: Association of a missense DCLRE1C variant with TCR beta V- and J-gene trimming was reported in a later analysis. Cytomegalovirus association was assigned to 150 to 200 TCR beta chains. Upon later analysis, HLA-associated TCR beta chains proved more clonally expanded than other, equally common chains.

In regard to this clone: What it recognizes is unknown.

The PCR was carried out with 60 Vbeta primers and 13 Jbeta primers. Clones were sequenced by immunoSEQ multiplex PCR, and TCRdb holds only the in-frame ones, with some missing. The repertoire holds roughly 140,000 clones, with under 90% as singletons. The CDR3 extends over 15 amino acids. Trimming took 3 bases from V and 7 from J; bases not matched to a gene: 10. Germline V gene lookup returns CDR1 SGHNT and CDR2 YYREEE (reference sequence). The chain links TRBV5-4 to TRBJ2-1; TRBD2 agrees at 7 bases. Sequenced material: PBMCs. The TCR was taken from a boy under 10 years old in good health and CMV-seronegative. The CDR3 here is CASSSTSSGVNEQFF. For the CDR3, the DNA is TGTGCCAGCAGCTCAACGTCTAGCGGCGTAAATGAGCAGTTCTTC.